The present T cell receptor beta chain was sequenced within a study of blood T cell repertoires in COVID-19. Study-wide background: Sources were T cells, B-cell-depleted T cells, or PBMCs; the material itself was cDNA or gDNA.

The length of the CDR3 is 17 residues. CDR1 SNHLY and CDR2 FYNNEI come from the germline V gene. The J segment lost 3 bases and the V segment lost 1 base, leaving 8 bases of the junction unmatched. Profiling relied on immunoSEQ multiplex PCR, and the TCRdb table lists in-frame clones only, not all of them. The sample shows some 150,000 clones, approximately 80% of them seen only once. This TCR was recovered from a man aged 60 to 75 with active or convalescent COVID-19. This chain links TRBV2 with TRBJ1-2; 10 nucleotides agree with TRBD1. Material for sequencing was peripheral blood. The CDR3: CASSEGQGASFHYGYTF. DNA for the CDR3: TGTGCCAGCAGTGAAGGACAGGGGGCGTCTTTTCACTATGGCTACACCTTC.